The entry below describes one TCR beta chain. The antigen is not known. Vbeta (60) and Jbeta (13) primers were used in the PCR. This table comes from immunoSEQ multiplex PCR, and its TCRdb copy is limited to in-frame clones, with some not included. The table has 150,000 to 200,000 clones, around 83% seen once. This specimen belongs to a study of cytomegalovirus exposure and HLA in healthy donors. CDR3 length: 16 residues. The ends lost 4 bases at V and 5 bases at J; junction bases unmatched: 12. Germline loops: CDR1 SGHNT, CDR2 YYREEE (reference sequence). Broader study findings: Most of the TCR beta V segments (in an earlier analysis) were productive either about 87% or about 30% of the time. When a later analysis was performed, an Asian-associated ancestry cluster reportedly had fewer N-insertions than the approximately 690-donor mean.

The TCR was taken from a middle-aged man in good health and CMV-seropositive. V gene TRBV5-4 combines with J gene TRBJ1-2; 9 nucleotides match TRBD1. Sequences were obtained from PBMCs. CDR3 in DNA: TGTGCCAGCAGCACTCCTGGGACAGGGATAGGGTATGGCTACACCTTC. This translates into CASSTPGTGIGYGYTF.